The source of this T cell receptor beta chain is a study of cytomegalovirus exposure and HLA in healthy donors (TCRdb year 2017). Describing the broader study: According to an earlier analysis of around 600 of the donors, about 170 million T cells yielded 117 million unique TCR beta sequences and 276 Gb of sequence data. An early release covering 550 to 650 HLA-typed donors comprised approximately 300 gigabases of sequencing data and roughly 85 million unique TCR sequences. Of the 300 to 450 genotyped donors, 81% were placed in the genetic ancestry cluster associated with self-reported Caucasian donors. The aim of the study was to test whether cataloging public T cell receptors could identify signatures of past pathogen exposure. The study used immunosequencing to profile the T cell repertoires of about 670 subjects and linked those repertoires to cytomegalovirus serostatus. A separate validation cohort of more than 100 different subjects was used in addition to the roughly 620-subject first cohort. The study combined high-throughput TCR immunosequencing, statistical association of individual TCRs with disease status, and machine learning to predict cytomegalovirus infection status. A later analysis re-analyzed previously published TCR beta repertoires from roughly 600 donors and added high-resolution HLA genotyping to study TCR occurrence patterns. Rather than using new phenotypic data, the later analysis identified candidate immune exposures from TCR beta sequences and from how often those sequences occurred across donors. In an earlier analysis of over 550 of the donors, high-throughput TCR beta sequencing was used to judge whether each TCR beta V gene segment behaved as functional or pseudogenic. Donor age, sex, ethnicity and CMV serostatus were compiled alongside the repertoire data. Genome-wide SNP genotypes for about 55% of the roughly 670 donors were used in a later genetic analysis, which treated that subset as a discovery cohort. All discovery cohort repertoires had been generated using a single sequencing platform. Both class I and class II loci were covered by HLA typing, at four-digit resolution. The number of donors typed differed by locus, with about 620-630 for A, B, C, DRB1 and DQB1, more than 500 for DQA1, some 570 for DPA1, and under 490 for DPB1. Roughly 5 DR-DQ haplotypes were handled as single units for association and clustering, since linkage in the cohort was strong. On average, 235,054 unique TCR beta nucleotide sequences were sequenced per donor among more than 350 genotyped donors of the cohort, with roughly 18% of those sequences being non-productive.

General study outcomes and caveats: In an earlier analysis of some 500 of the donors, most TCR beta V segments were observed in productive rearrangements about 87% or about 30% of the time, broadly matching IMGT annotations. Most CMV-associated TCR beta chains appeared to be HLA-restricted in a later analysis, and the HLA associations seemed to be driven largely by CMV exposure. HLA typing was unavailable for some donors at each locus, so association tests used only the typed subset. Because counts were too low, roughly 18 rarely observed V segments, including chromosome 9 orphons, were left out of the earlier analysis of a few hundred of the donors. According to a later analysis, parvovirus B19, influenza, CMV and Epstein-Barr virus appeared linked to several top co-occurrence clusters. In both the original and validation cohorts, the classifier was reported to diagnose cytomegalovirus status with high specificity and sensitivity. The study gave a list of roughly 150 TCR beta chains associated with cytomegalovirus. A later genetic analysis reported fewer N-insertions in productive TCRs among donors in an Asian-associated ancestry cluster than the roughly 640-donor mean. A group of highly shared sequence variants was considered likely to be a technical artifact of the sequencing pipeline. Immune exposure information for the cohort was limited to CMV serostatus. In a later analysis, more than 15,000 TCR beta sequences were associated with specific HLA alleles at a false discovery rate of 0.05. In this cohort, only TCR beta chains were sequenced, and detectable features were limited by the absence of alpha or paired-chain data. Correlated functional status among segregating V segments might reflect linkage disequilibrium, but an unknown experimental factor could not be ruled out. A further reported finding was that TCR beta sequences accurately predicted the HLA-A and HLA-B alleles for most subjects in the first cohort. Roughly uniform sequencing depth across donors was assumed in presence/absence analyses, although this assumption may not hold. A later analysis found that HLA-associated TCR beta chains were more clonally expanded and had lower generation probabilities than equally common non-associated chains. Across donors, most TCR sequences were observed very rarely, whereas some public TCRs were present in many individuals. In vitro tests confirmed that three of the cytomegalovirus-associated TCR beta chains recognize cytomegalovirus antigens. Some IMGT-functional V segments, including TRBV6-2 and TRBV6-3, could not be distinguished by the 87-base-pair reads and were therefore excluded. When HLA alleles, especially DR and DQ, strongly co-occurred, TCR associations were difficult to assign to individual alleles. The authors suggested that the approach could potentially be extended to other disease states and immunological phenotypes. In a later analysis, the rate of TCR association differed among HLA loci, with DRB1 alleles having the most associated TCRs and HLA-C alleles having the fewest. An association between a missense DCLRE1C variant and V-gene and J-gene trimming of TCR beta chains was found in a later genetic analysis and replicated in an independent cohort.

Regarding this clone: This clone's antigen is unknown. Qualities for individual bases were not recorded, and no much larger clone is one base off.

The library was obtained by the immunoSEQ multiplex PCR assay. For the multiplex PCR, a mixture combining 60 forward primers for TCR Vbeta segments and 13 reverse primers for TCR Jbeta segments was used. A multiplex PCR assay on genomic DNA amplified the CDR3 region of rearranged TCR beta genes. The Illumina HiSeq System was used to sequence the amplified TCR beta libraries as 87-base-pair reads. Under the source paper's analysis protocol: In a later analysis, tens of millions of unique TCR beta chains were counted across the 500 to 700 repertoires, and roughly 11 million of these chains were shared by at least two donors. Raw reads were error-corrected and collapsed into unique sequences by a nearest-neighbor algorithm in which closely related sequences were merged to remove PCR and sequencing errors. V, D and J gene segments were assigned by aligning CDR3 sequences to IMGT reference sequences. Each retained sequence needed at least a six-nucleotide match to both a V gene segment and a J gene segment. Rearrangements were classified as productive when the CDR3 lacked stop codons and remained in frame with V and J, and all other rearrangements were classified as non-productive. Following IMGT convention, CDR3 was defined as the stretch from the second conserved V-encoded cysteine up to the conserved J-encoded phenylalanine. In an earlier analysis of 587 of the donors, sequences lacking an unambiguous match to a single V gene segment were excluded. An earlier analysis of a few hundred of the donors called V segments functional above 56.7% productive rearrangements and segregating when the between-donor standard deviation exceeded 5%. To diagnose cytomegalovirus status from the catalog of TCR beta chain sequences, a statistical classification framework was built. In a later analysis, V and J genes were assigned by comparing TCR nucleotide sequences against IMGT/GENE-DB human TR gene sequences. The TCRdist pipeline was used in a later analysis to assign CDR3 sequences and most-parsimonious VDJ recombination scenarios. A later analysis defined each TCR beta chain by its CDR3 amino acid sequence plus V-gene family, and excluded reads lacking a unique V-gene family. In a later analysis, fewer than 650 highly shared, low-generation-probability nucleotide sequences were removed to address suspected cross-contamination and a sequencing artifact. For each public chain, a later analysis derived a clonal expansion index from normalized ranks of inferred template counts within each repertoire. In a later analysis, generation probabilities were computed using a VDJ recombination model fitted to out-of-frame rearrangements, and the results were checked against IGoR. A later analysis scored TCR-TCR, TCR-HLA and TCR-CMV co-occurrence with hypergeometric tests, applying a repertoire-size bias correction to TCR pairs. To estimate false discovery rates, a later analysis permuted the HLA or CMV assignments 20 times. A later analysis grouped co-occurring TCRs with DBSCAN, adding TCRdist sequence similarity when clustering within HLA-allele-positive subsets. For co-occurrence clustering, repertoires with fewer than 30,000 or more than 120,000 public chains were excluded, along with a handful of repertoires with anomalous nucleotide sharing. The immuneACCESS repertoire file appears here via TCRdb, limited to in-frame rearrangements. These files lack a portion of the clones; in checked studies, under half of the deficit traces to unresolved V genes, and the cause of the others is not known. V and J calls and clone size follow that table, whereas D and trimming were derived from the DNA. This sample is represented by approximately 100,000 clones; more than 60% of them were singletons. The ten largest account for over 4% of the sample.

The cohort consisted of hundreds of healthy bone marrow donors. At the time of sampling, all cohort members were nominally healthy, though unrecorded immune exposures were likely present. The donor was CMV seropositive and belonged to the group of 250 to 350 seropositive cohort members. Every donor gave a peripheral blood sample, and the peripheral blood mononuclear cells from that sample were used for TCR beta sequencing. Genomic DNA was extracted from the blood cell samples with the Qiagen DNeasy Blood Extraction Kit. The CDR1 and CDR2 encoded by the germline V gene are MNHNS and SASEGT. The CDR3 runs 14 amino acids, cysteine and phenylalanine included. The only DNA kept is the CDR3, 42 bases in frame from the first base. The junction shows trimming of 4 bases on V and 6 bases on J, plus 13 bases between the germline ends.

The chain employs TRBV6-1 and TRBJ2-1; D gene: possibly TRBD1, on 5 matching bases. The material sequenced was PBMCs. The receptor was derived from a female donor in good health and CMV-seropositive. The DNA sequence is TGTGCCAGCAGTGCCGTCAGACAGACCAATGAGCAGTTCTTC. It translates to CASSAVRQTNEQFF.